This TCR beta chain was sequenced in a study of T cells after yellow fever vaccination. Study-level information: SMART-Seq v4 Ultra Low Input prepared libraries from low-cell fractions.

Universal primer sites and UMIs were introduced during 5'RACE template-switching synthesis of TCR cDNA. MiXCR, run by TCRdb on the 5' RACE reads, gives a single entry per CDR3 protein. The repertoire includes approximately 550,000 distinct CDR3 sequences, roughly 13% of them detected once, and about 14% sits in the top ten. The V and J ends lost 5 bases and 8 bases respectively, with 17 bases between them. The V gene's germline CDR1 is SGHTA and CDR2 FQGNSA. The CDR3 has 14 amino acids. This clonotype was detected only a few times. The sequence was obtained from a young man who received the YFV17D yellow fever vaccine. The specimen was PBMCs, collected on the day of the yellow fever booster vaccination. This sequence joins TRBV7-2 and TRBJ2-3; D is uncertain. In nucleotides, the CDR3 is TGTGCCAGCAGCCTAGGGCTGGGAATGGGTACGCAGTATTTT. Its translation: CASSLGLGMGTQYF.